The 32 T cell receptor beta chains below all came from one sample that was sequenced in a study of regulatory T cells in long-lasting Graves disease. CDR3 regions were amplified by Arm-PCR using iRepertoire HTBI primers to build TCR beta libraries. TCRdb independently ran MiXCR on the multiplex PCR reads; one entry per CDR3 protein. The sample records 400,000 to 500,000 distinct CDR3 sequences, roughly a fifth being singletons. Described time point: persistent/refractory GD, antithyroid drugs over 5 years with positive TRAb. TCR sequences were obtained from RNA taken from PBMCs. The source was peripheral blood mononuclear cells (PBMCs), collected when the disease was refractory, from a patient treated with antithyroid drugs. The receptors stem from a female donor with Graves disease.

This clonotype was detected ten times or more. This chain uses TRBV19 with TRBJ2-6; 9 bases fit TRBD1. This CDR3 is 17 amino acids long. V trimming: 5 bases; J trimming: 0 bases; junction bases outside the gene matches: 5. CDR1 and CDR2 from the germline V gene are LNHDA and SQIVND (reference sequence). The CDR3 DNA sequence: TGTGCCAGTAGTCTAGGGACAGGGAGCTCTGGGGCCAACGTCCTGACTTTC. It specifies CASSLGTGSSGANVLTF.

This clonotype was detected many times. The J gene is TRBJ1-2, the V gene TRBV12-3 or TRBV12-4, with no clear D. The length of the CDR3 is 13 residues. Deletions cut 8 bases from V and 5 bases from J, with 15 bases between. CDR3 nucleotides: TGTGCCAGCGCCGGGCAGGCTTATTATGGCTACACCTTC. This codes for CASAGQAYYGYTF.

A few counts support this clonotype. The chain joins TRBV19 to TRBJ1-2; possible D gene TRBD1, 6 bases. Looked up from germline, CDR1 is LNHDA and CDR2 is SQIVND (reference sequence). V was trimmed by 4 bases and J by 1 base, leaving 10 bases between them. The CDR3 is made up of 14 amino acids. In nucleotides, the CDR3 is TGTGCCAGTAGTACCCAGGGGAATAACTATGGCTACACCTTC. Its protein is CASSTQGNNYGYTF.

This clonotype was recorded a few times. V is TRBV20-1 and J is TRBJ2-1; maybe TRBD1 (6 bases). The CDR3 runs to 14 residues. V gave up 0 bases and J gave up 4 bases, with 10 bases separating them. Germline CDR1 and CDR2: DFQATT and SNEGSKA (reference sequence). The CDR3 DNA is TGCAGTGCTAGAGAGGACAGTTTATACAATGAGCAGTTCTTC. It encodes CSAREDSLYNEQFF.

As regards this clonotype: A clone one base away is much larger, so this may be a read error. This chain connects TRBV2 to TRBJ2-7; D gene unclear. The CDR3 sequence is 13 residues long. Germline CDR1 SNHLY, CDR2 FYNNEI. In DNA form, the CDR3 reads TGTGCCAGCATTGTAGCCGCGACCTACAAGCAGTACTTC. Protein: CASIVAATYKQYF.

In its sample, this clonotype was seen a few times. One end of the junction varies from germline; a read error may be responsible. V and J are TRBV10-2 and TRBJ2-7; D is possibly TRBD1 (5 bases). CDR3 length equals 12 residues. Germline V gene data show CDR1 as WSHSY and CDR2 as SAAADI. The CDR3 nucleotides read TGCGCCAGCAGTGAGTCGAAGGGGCCTTACGTCTTC. It translates to CASSESKGPYVF.

This clonotype came up many times. V and J are TRBV30 and TRBJ1-5; D possibly corresponds to TRBD1 (6 bases). V was clipped by 1 base and J by 6 bases, with 10 bases between them. The V gene's germline CDR1 is GTSNPN and CDR2 SVGIG (reference sequence). The CDR3 has 13 residues. The CDR3 DNA reads TGTGCCTGGAGTGAACAGGGTTCTCAGCCCCAGCATTTT. Translated, it gives CAWSEQGSQPQHF. Drawing the rest from reference TRBV30 and TRBJ1-5, the complete variable domain is SQTIHQWPATLVQPVGSPLSLECTVEGTSNPNLYWYRQAAGRGLQLLFYSVGIGQISSEVPQNLSASRPQDRQFILSSKKLLLSDSGFYLCAWSEQGSQPQHFGDGTRLSIL.

The rearrangement uses TRBV29-1 and TRBJ1-2; a weak D match, TRBD1 (5 bases). V lost 0 bases and J 0 bases, leaving 11 bases between the germline ends. The CDR3 is 15 residues long. Germline assignment: CDR1 SQVTM and CDR2 ANQGSEA. The CDR3 DNA is TGCAGCGTTGAAGATGGGGCAGGTCCTAACTATGGCTACACCTTC. This sequence encodes CSVEDGAGPNYGYTF. Filled out from reference TRBV29-1 and TRBJ1-2, the complete variable domain reads SAVISQKPSRDICQRGTSLTIQCQVDSQVTMMFWYRQQPGQSLTLIATANQGSEATYESGFVIDKFPISRPNLTFSTLTVSNMSPEDSSIYLCSVEDGAGPNYGYTFGSGTRLTVV.

This chain links TRBV7-6 with TRBJ2-7; 9 nucleotides match TRBD2. CDR3 length equals 15 residues. V was pared by 5 bases and J by 2 bases, with 7 bases of the junction left unmatched. Germline lookup yields CDR1 SGHVS and CDR2 FNYEAQ. Here the CDR3 DNA reads TGTGCCAGCAGCCCAGCGGGAGGATCGGCCTACGAGCAGTACTTC. Protein product: CASSPAGGSAYEQYF.

This clonotype was counted a few times. This chain links TRBV19 with TRBJ1-5, with unresolved D. V was trimmed by 5 bases and J by 3 bases, leaving 23 bases between them. This CDR3 contains 18 residues. In germline, CDR1 is LNHDA, CDR2 SQIVND (reference sequence). CDR3 nucleotides: TGTGCCAGTAGTCCAGTCTCGGGTCCAAAGGGATCCAATCAGCCCCAGCATTTT. Protein product: CASSPVSGPKGSNQPQHF.

Concerning this clonotype: A much larger clone differs from this one at a single base, so this may be a read error. CDR3 protein: CATSRDRTSNTEAFF. The CDR3 bases are TGTGCCACCAGCAGAGATCGTACGTCTAACACTGAAGCTTTCTTT. This chain uses TRBV15 with TRBJ1-1; D is uncertain. The length of the CDR3 is 15 residues. CDR1 and CDR2 (germline): LNHNV, YYDKDF (reference sequence). The germline V and J ends were trimmed by 0 bases and 2 bases, with 10 bases remaining between them.

This clonotype was counted ten times or more. This sequence joins TRBV6-5 and TRBJ1-1, with D possibly being TRBD1 (5 bases). The CDR3 extends over 15 amino acids. Trimming stripped 0 bases from V and 1 base from J, with 9 bases between. Germline V gene lookup returns CDR1 MNHEY and CDR2 SVGAGI. CDR3 nucleotide sequence: TGTGCCAGCAGTTACTCGAGACAGACGAACACTGAAGCTTTCTTT. This codes for CASSYSRQTNTEAFF.

This clonotype has a count of ten or more. The genes are TRBV28 and TRBJ1-5; weak D call: TRBD1 (5 bases). Deletions cut 5 bases from V and 5 bases from J, with 10 bases between. The germline CDR1 and CDR2 sequences are MDHEN and SYDVKM. CDR3 length: 13 amino acids. The CDR3 spells CASSRDGYQPQHF. The CDR3 DNA is TGTGCCAGCAGTCGGGACGGTTATCAGCCCCAGCATTTT.

This clonotype has a handful of counts. The chain links TRBV24-1 to TRBJ2-2; D gene unclear. The CDR3 is made up of 16 amino acids. Germline V gene data show CDR1 as KGHDR and CDR2 as SFDVKD. Trimming shortened V by 3 bases and J by 4 bases, and 14 bases separated the two germline ends. CDR3 sequence (DNA): TGTGCCACCAGTGATCCCGGGCCCCCGGCCACCGGGGAGCTGTTTTTT. This encodes CATSDPGPPATGELFF.

This clonotype was seen repeatedly, ten times or more. The chain recombines TRBV12-3 or TRBV12-4 with TRBJ2-5; D ambiguous. Trimming left V 7 bases short and J 2 bases short, with 11 bases between. The CDR3 length is 13 residues. The CDR3 sequence is CASTQTDQETQYF. The CDR3 DNA reads TGTGCCAGCACCCAGACGGATCAAGAGACCCAGTACTTC.

This clonotype was seen ten or more times. This rearrangement joins TRBV6-1 to TRBJ2-5, with TRBD2 matching 11 bases. Germline loops: CDR1 MNHNS, CDR2 SASEGT. The CDR3 totals 16 residues. The ends lost 6 bases at V and 2 bases at J; junction bases unmatched: 8. CDR3 sequence (DNA): TGTGCCAGCAGACTACCGGGACTAGCGGTACAAGAGACCCAGTACTTC. As protein: CASRLPGLAVQETQYF.

The chain employs TRBV29-1 and TRBJ2-3; D gene unclear. The V gene's germline CDR1 is SQVTM and CDR2 ANQGSEA. The CDR3 consists of 14 residues. V shed 3 bases and J shed 1 base, with 11 bases lying between them. CDR3 DNA sequence: TGCAGCGTTGACGGCAAGATGGGCACAGATACGCAGTATTTT. Translated, it gives CSVDGKMGTDTQYF.

As DNA, the CDR3 is TGTGCCAGCAGTTATTCGGCCGCTGTGGGAAACACTGAAGCTTTCTTT. Protein: CASSYSAAVGNTEAFF. This chain joins TRBV6-5 and TRBJ1-1; D is unclear. Germline assignment: CDR1 MNHEY and CDR2 SVGAGI. The CDR3 extends over 16 amino acids. With 3 bases removed from V and 2 bases from J, the gap between germline ends came to 16 bases.

In its sample, this clonotype was seen a few times. V is TRBV7-8 and J is TRBJ2-7; no reliable D call. Trimming pared 0 bases from V and 2 bases from J, leaving 5 bases between. Germline CDR1 and CDR2: SGHVS and FQNEAQ. CDR3 length equals 13 residues. The DNA of the CDR3 is TGTGCCAGCAGCTTAGCCCTCACCTACGAGCAGTACTTC. Its protein product is CASSLALTYEQYF.

The chain is built from TRBV14 and TRBJ2-2; D is perhaps TRBD1 (5 bases). CDR3 size: 16 residues. Between the trimmed V and J ends, which lost 0 bases and 4 bases, there was a span of 12 bases. The germline V gene encodes CDR1 SGHDN and CDR2 FVKESK. The chain's CDR3 is CASSQDAGSSTGELFF. In DNA, the CDR3 is TGTGCCAGCAGCCAAGATGCAGGGTCGAGCACCGGGGAGCTGTTTTTT.

This clonotype was detected ten times or more. V usage is TRBV6-5 and J usage is TRBJ1-2; D remains ambiguous. The V end lost 2 bases, the J end lost 4 bases, and 17 bases lay between the germline ends. Germline V gene lookup returns CDR1 MNHEY and CDR2 SVGAGI. CDR3 length: 16 amino acids. CDR3 DNA: TGTGCCAGCAGTTACGGGCGGCGGGGAGGTACCTATGGCTACACCTTC. As protein: CASSYGRRGGTYGYTF.

The chain employs TRBV29-1 and TRBJ2-5; D is unresolved. This CDR3 comprises 12 residues. V lost 1 base and J 4 bases, leaving 7 bases between the germline ends. Germline V gives CDR1 SQVTM, CDR2 ANQGSEA. CDR3 in amino acids: CSVEGGGETQYF. DNA of the CDR3: TGCAGCGTTGAAGGGGGTGGAGAGACCCAGTACTTC.

This clonotype appeared a few times. The chain joins TRBV7-2 to TRBJ2-5; perhaps TRBD2 as D (6 bases). Germline CDR1 SGHTA, CDR2 FQGNSA. There are 15 residues in the CDR3. The ends were cut back, 5 bases at V and 3 bases at J, with 16 bases in the middle. CDR3 in amino acids: CASSPKLAKEETQYF. CDR3 sequence (DNA): TGTGCCAGCAGCCCCAAGCTAGCGAAGGAAGAGACCCAGTACTTC.

This clonotype was detected once. A clone one base away is much larger, so this may be a read error. V gene TRBV6-2 or TRBV6-3 combines with J gene TRBJ2-5, with D perhaps matching TRBD2 (5 bases). Germline CDR1 MNHEY, CDR2 SVGEGT. The CDR3 spans 14 residues. Deletions cut 11 bases from V and 4 bases from J, with 20 bases between. The CDR3 sequence is CAGRPARRSETQYF. CDR3 bases: TGTGCCGGTCGTCCAGCGAGGAGGTCAGAGACCCAGTACTTC.

This clonotype was picked up a small number of times. The chain links TRBV7-9 to TRBJ2-6; D gene uncertain. With 5 bases removed from V and 0 bases from J, the gap between germline ends came to 8 bases. This CDR3 spans 15 amino acids. Germline CDR1 and CDR2: SEHNR and FQNEAQ (reference sequence). CDR3 nucleotide sequence: TGTGCCAGCAGCCATAAAAGCTCTGGGGCCAACGTCCTGACTTTC. This sequence encodes CASSHKSSGANVLTF.

As to this clonotype: At one boundary the junction diverges from the germline segment, which might be a read error. This sequence joins TRBV7-2 and TRBJ2-3, with TRBD1 matching over 9 bases. CDR3 length equals 15 residues. Germline CDR1 and CDR2: SGHTA and FQGNSA. CDR3 in DNA: TGTGCCGGCAGCTTACCGGGACAGGGAGGAGATACGCAGTATTTT. Protein product: CAGSLPGQGGDTQYF.

This clonotype was observed many times. The chain employs TRBV28 and TRBJ2-7; 10 bases fit TRBD1. V shed 4 bases, J shed 6 bases, and the junction held 12 bases outside the gene matches. This CDR3 has 16 residues. Per the germline V gene, CDR1 is MDHEN and CDR2 is SYDVKM. CDR3 sequence: CASSSLDPGQGSEQYF. In nucleotides, the CDR3 is TGTGCCAGCAGTTCCCTGGATCCGGGACAGGGGAGCGAGCAGTACTTC. Supplemented by reference TRBV28 and TRBJ2-7, the full variable domain reads DVKVTQSSRYLVKRTGEKVFLECVQDMDHENMFWYRQDPGLGLRLIYFSYDVKMKEKGDIPEGYSVSREKKERFSLILESASTNQTSMYLCASSSLDPGQGSEQYFGPGTRLTVT.

The chain recombines TRBV5-1 with TRBJ2-1; TRBD2 matches at 9 bases. CDR1 and CDR2 (germline): SGHRS, YFSETQ. V shed 3 bases and J 5 bases; nucleotides not matched to a gene: 9. This CDR3 is built from 16 residues. CDR3 residues: CASSWRWASGNNEQFF. The CDR3 DNA sequence: TGCGCCAGCAGCTGGCGGTGGGCTAGCGGGAACAATGAGCAGTTCTTC.

The J gene is TRBJ2-2, the V gene TRBV30; 7 nucleotides match TRBD1. Germline-derived CDR1 and CDR2 are GTSNPN and SVGIG (reference sequence). CDR3 length: 15 residues. J was trimmed by 3 bases and V by 2 bases; bases with no gene match: 6. CDR3 in DNA: TGTGCCTGGAGTCCGGGGACAGTGGACACCGGGGAGCTGTTTTTT. This encodes CAWSPGTVDTGELFF.

This clonotype has a handful of counts. V gene TRBV3-1 combines with J gene TRBJ2-3; D possibly corresponds to TRBD1 (5 bases). The germline V and J ends were trimmed by 5 bases and 3 bases, with 12 bases remaining between them. Germline V gene sequence: CDR1 LGHDT, CDR2 YNNKEL (reference sequence). This CDR3 comprises 14 residues. The CDR3 reads CASSSRQKTDTQYF. The CDR3 DNA sequence: TGTGCCAGCAGCTCGCGACAGAAGACAGATACGCAGTATTTT.

The rearrangement links TRBV19 to TRBJ1-2; D is possibly TRBD1 (6 bases). The CDR3 is 13 amino acids. With 4 bases removed from V and 8 bases from J, the gap between germline ends came to 14 bases. Germline values: CDR1 LNHDA, CDR2 SQIVND (reference sequence). The CDR3 protein is CASSNSNRDGYTF. CDR3 sequence (DNA): TGTGCCAGTAGTAACAGTAACAGGGACGGCTACACCTTC.

This sequence joins TRBV12-3 or TRBV12-4 and TRBJ2-1; 13 bases align to TRBD2. With 8 bases clipped from V and 9 bases from J, the junction kept 7 bases outside the gene matches. The CDR3 sequence is 14 residues long. CDR3 protein: CASGLAGEVGEQFF. CDR3 nucleotide sequence: TGTGCCAGCGGACTAGCGGGGGAAGTGGGTGAGCAGTTCTTC.